The sequence of this T cell receptor beta chain was determined in a study of cytomegalovirus exposure and HLA in healthy donors. PCR involved 60 Vbeta and 13 Jbeta primers. Per the study methods: Approximately 86 million unique TCR beta chains, 8.5 million to 14 million shared, were counted in a later analysis. The table came from immunoSEQ multiplex PCR; TCRdb's copy has only in-frame clones and leaves some out. V and J calls and clone size are as listed in that table; D and trimming were resolved from the DNA. This table holds over 120,000 clones, around 82% found once. The sample holds one count of this clone. The V and J ends lost 5 bases and 2 bases, in that order; junction bases with no gene match: 4. The CDR3 totals 14 residues. In germline, CDR1 is MNHNS, CDR2 SASEGT.

The chain uses TRBV6-1 and TRBJ2-7; the match to TRBD2 covers 9 bases. This receptor was identified in a female donor in good health and CMV-seronegative. Sequenced: PBMCs. DNA of the CDR3: TGTGCCAGCAGTATTCTAGCGGGGACCTACGAGCAGTACTTC. Translation: CASSILAGTYEQYF.